Each of the 18 T cell receptor beta chains below was sequenced from the same sample in a study of cytomegalovirus exposure and HLA in healthy donors. PCR primers comprised 60 Vbeta and 13 Jbeta primers. Sequencing used immunoSEQ multiplex PCR; TCRdb keeps in-frame clones, though not all of them. The sample includes 200,000 to 250,000 clones, 65% to 85% of them seen just once. What was sequenced was PBMCs. These receptors came from a boy aged 2 to 9 in good health and CMV-seronegative.

This rearrangement joins TRBV19 to TRBJ1-1; 9 bases are shared with TRBD1. V shed 4 bases, J shed 1 base, and the junction held 1 base outside the gene matches. The CDR3 is 14 amino acids. Germline CDR1 is LNHDA and CDR2 is SQIVND (reference sequence). CDR3 bases: TGTGCCAGTAGTAAGGACAGGGGGAACACTGAAGCTTTCTTT. This sequence encodes CASSKDRGNTEAFF.

The CDR3 spells CASSQGYSGNPYSYNEQFF. CDR3 sequence (DNA): TGTGCCAGCAGCCAGGGGTATAGCGGGAATCCCTACTCCTACAATGAGCAGTTCTTC. The chain carries TRBV7-8 and TRBJ2-1, with TRBD2 matching over 8 bases. With V trimmed by 5 bases and J by 0 bases, 15 bases remained unmatched. CDR3 length: 19 residues. Per germline, CDR1 SGHVS and CDR2 FQNEAQ. Drawing the rest from reference TRBV7-8 and TRBJ2-1, the complete variable domain is GAGVSQSPRYKVAKRGQDVALRCDPISGHVSLFWYQQALGQGPEFLTYFQNEAQLDKSGLPSDRFFAERPEGSVSTLKIQRTQQEDSAVYLCASSQGYSGNPYSYNEQFFGPGTRLTVL.

This chain connects TRBV5-5 to TRBJ1-1; no reliable D call. V was cut by 3 bases and J by 0 bases, with 12 bases left in between. Germline V CDR1 and CDR2: SGHKS, YYEKEE (reference sequence). The CDR3 totals 15 residues. This chain's CDR3 is CASSSREYLNTEAFF. The DNA of the CDR3 is TGTGCCAGCAGCTCGCGGGAGTATTTGAACACTGAAGCTTTCTTT.

This chain connects TRBV29-1 to TRBJ2-2; TRBD1 matches 8 bases. Trimming at V came to 7 bases and at J to 4 bases, leaving 5 bases not matched to a gene. Germline CDR1 reads SQVTM; CDR2 reads ANQGSEA. The CDR3 contains 13 residues. CDR3 residues: CSGTTGGTGELFF. The CDR3 nucleotides are TGCAGCGGGACTACAGGGGGCACCGGGGAGCTGTTTTTT.

V and J are TRBV11-3 and TRBJ1-1, with TRBD1 matching over 10 bases. Per the germline V gene, CDR1 is SGHNT and CDR2 is YENEEA. V lost 5 bases to trimming and J lost 9 bases; unmatched junction nucleotides: 6. The CDR3 is 13 amino acids. CDR3: CASSKRTGGKAFF. The DNA for the CDR3 is TGTGCCAGCAGCAAACGGACAGGGGGGAAAGCTTTCTTT.

The chain links TRBV4-2 to TRBJ2-1, with TRBD2 matching 9 bases. J was trimmed by 9 bases and V by 0 bases; bases with no gene match: 9. CDR3 length: 16 residues. The germline gives CDR1 LGHNA, CDR2 YNFKEQ. The CDR3 reads CASSQDLGDSGGEQFF. For the CDR3, the DNA is TGTGCCAGCAGCCAAGATCTCGGTGATAGCGGGGGTGAGCAGTTCTTC.

The J gene is TRBJ1-2, the V gene TRBV6-1; D not resolved. Germline assignment: CDR1 MNHNS and CDR2 SASEGT. The CDR3 runs to 16 residues. Trimming stripped 3 bases from V and 6 bases from J, with 20 bases between. The CDR3 sequence: CASSDPGAGPGDGYTF. In DNA, the CDR3 is TGTGCCAGCAGTGATCCGGGAGCCGGGCCGGGAGATGGCTACACCTTC.

V and J are TRBV7-6 and TRBJ1-5; possibly TRBD1 for D (5 bases). The CDR3 length is 14 residues. Looked up from germline, CDR1 is SGHVS and CDR2 is FNYEAQ. V lost 5 bases and J 8 bases, leaving 16 bases between the germline ends. CDR3 protein: CASSPTPGSEPQHF. The CDR3 nucleotides read TGTGCCAGCAGCCCCACCCCAGGGTCGGAGCCCCAGCATTTT.

This sequence joins TRBV6-1 and TRBJ2-5, with TRBD2 identical over 9 bases. Germline CDR1 reads MNHNS; CDR2 reads SASEGT. The CDR3 spans 13 residues. Trimming removed 8 bases from V and 2 bases from J; junction bases left unmatched: 3. The CDR3 loop reads CASHAGGQETQYF. CDR3 DNA: TGTGCCAGCCATGCGGGGGGGCAAGAGACCCAGTACTTC.

The chain combines TRBV2 with TRBJ2-2; the D gene is possibly TRBD2 (5 bases). Germline CDR1 reads SNHLY; CDR2 reads FYNNEI. V was shortened by 4 bases and J by 2 bases, with 11 bases between the two germline ends. The CDR3 sequence is 15 residues long. The CDR3 nucleotides read TGTGCCAGCAGTGCACGGGGAACCAACACCGGGGAGCTGTTTTTT. As protein: CASSARGTNTGELFF.

The CDR3 DNA reads TGCAGCGTTAGAACAGGGGACAACTCTGGAAACACCATATATTTT. Protein: CSVRTGDNSGNTIYF. The genes are TRBV29-1 and TRBJ1-3, with 7 bases matching TRBD1. J gave up 0 bases and V 5 bases, and 7 bases lay outside the gene matches. CDR1 is SQVTM and CDR2 is ANQGSEA in the germline V gene. CDR3 length equals 15 residues.

The rearrangement uses TRBV13 and TRBJ1-5, with 8 bases matching TRBD1. Germline V gene lookup returns CDR1 PRHDT and CDR2 FYEKMQ (reference sequence). The CDR3 totals 15 residues. The ends lost 5 bases at V and 0 bases at J; junction bases unmatched: 3. The CDR3 DNA is TGTGCCAGCAGCCTCGGGACAGGTAGCAATCAGCCCCAGCATTTT. Translation: CASSLGTGSNQPQHF.

The chain is built from TRBV6-5 and TRBJ1-2; D is ambiguous. Germline loops: CDR1 MNHEY, CDR2 SVGAGI. This CDR3 spans 14 amino acids. Trimming left V 2 bases short and J 4 bases short, with 11 bases between. The CDR3 coding sequence is TGTGCCAGCAGTTACGAGGCGGACTCCTATGGCTACACCTTC. Its translation: CASSYEADSYGYTF.

The table lists this clone with a count of one. The V and J genes are TRBV30 and TRBJ2-3, with D possibly matching TRBD1 (5 bases). Trimming shortened V by 0 bases and J by 5 bases, and 21 bases separated the two germline ends. CDR1 is GTSNPN, CDR2 SVGIG, per germline (reference sequence). The CDR3 is made up of 17 amino acids. The DNA of the CDR3 is TGTGCCTGGAGTGTACCGGCGTTGGGGCAGGGATTAGATACGCAGTATTTT. It specifies CAWSVPALGQGLDTQYF.

The rearrangement links TRBV7-9 to TRBJ2-1; D possibly corresponds to TRBD1 (6 bases). V was pared by 8 bases and J by 0 bases, with 11 bases between. The CDR3 runs 14 residues. Per the germline V gene, CDR1 is SEHNR and CDR2 is FQNEAQ (reference sequence). The DNA for the CDR3 is TGTGCCAGCGCCCAGGGGAGCTCCTACAATGAGCAGTTCTTC. Its translation is CASAQGSSYNEQFF.

The rearrangement links TRBV28 to TRBJ2-3; 11 bases align to TRBD1. The germline CDR1 and CDR2 sequences are MDHEN and SYDVKM. Trimming cost V 2 bases and J 0 bases; bases outside gene matches: 7. The CDR3 extends over 18 amino acids. Here the CDR3 DNA reads TGTGCCAGCAGTTTAGGGACAGGGGGGATCCAAAGCACAGATACGCAGTATTTT. This gives the protein CASSLGTGGIQSTDTQYF. The whole variable domain, filled in from reference TRBV28 and TRBJ2-3, reads DVKVTQSSRYLVKRTGEKVFLECVQDMDHENMFWYRQDPGLGLRLIYFSYDVKMKEKGDIPEGYSVSREKKERFSLILESASTNQTSMYLCASSLGTGGIQSTDTQYFGPGTRLTVL.

This clone has just a few counts. The chain joins TRBV10-1 to TRBJ2-5; TRBD1 matches at 7 bases. Germline V gene lookup returns CDR1 WNHNN and CDR2 SYGVQD (reference sequence). Trimming cost V 0 bases and J 5 bases; bases outside gene matches: 3. The CDR3 is 14 amino acids. The CDR3 spells CASSESRGGETQYF. CDR3 sequence (DNA): TGCGCCAGCAGTGAGTCGCGAGGGGGCGAGACCCAGTACTTC.

The chain couples TRBV6-1 to TRBJ2-7, with 10 bases matching TRBD1. V was clipped by 4 bases and J by 6 bases; unmatched bases: 9. Germline-derived CDR1 and CDR2 are MNHNS and SASEGT. This CDR3 has 15 amino acids. CDR3 loop: CASSGLGTGDSEQYF. In DNA, the CDR3 is TGTGCCAGCAGTGGGTTAGGGACAGGGGACTCCGAGCAGTACTTC.